These 14 T cell receptor beta chains share one sample of origin, sequenced in a study of early T cells in non-severe SARS-CoV-2 infection. From the 5' RACE reads, TCRdb called clonotypes with MiXCR, one entry per CDR3 protein. Of about 50,000 distinct CDR3 sequences listed, roughly 10% are singletons. Specimen: whole blood. These receptors were collected from an adult who was a healthcare worker with PCR-confirmed SARS-CoV-2 infection or an uninfected control (not recorded which).

This clonotype occurred a few times. This chain joins TRBV7-9 and TRBJ2-2; TRBD1 matches at 7 bases. This CDR3 region has 17 residues. Losses at the gene ends were 11 bases for V and 6 bases for J; bases not matched to a gene: 21. CDR1 and CDR2 from the germline V gene are SEHNR and FQNEAQ (reference sequence). The CDR3 bases are TGTGCCTCCAAGAGCCGGGACAGACGAATCCCGGCCGGGGAGCTGTTTTTT. This gives the protein CASKSRDRRIPAGELFF.

This clonotype was counted ten times or more. V gene TRBV11-2 combines with J gene TRBJ2-4; 11 bases align to TRBD2. The CDR3 totals 15 residues. Germline CDR1 SGHAT, CDR2 FQNNGV. J was trimmed by 7 bases and V by 1 base; bases with no gene match: 3. DNA of the CDR3: TGTGCCAGCAGCTTAGTCGGGACTAGCGGCAACATTCAGTACTTC. This codes for CASSLVGTSGNIQYF. Looking up the rest from reference TRBV11-2 and TRBJ2-4 gives the full variable domain: EAGVAQSPRYKIIEKRQSVAFWCNPISGHATLYWYQQILGQGPKLLIQFQNNGVVDDSQLPKDRFSAERLKGVDSTLKIQPAKLEDSAVYLCASSLVGTSGNIQYFGAGTRLSVL.

The sample holds a few counts of this clonotype. The chain combines TRBV2 with TRBJ2-2; D not resolved. The CDR3 contains 12 residues. The germline gives CDR1 SNHLY, CDR2 FYNNEI. V lost 7 bases and J lost 6, with 9 bases in between. CDR3 DNA: TGTGCCAGCACGAATGAATCCGGGGAGCTGTTTTTT. Its protein is CASTNESGELFF.

CDR3 in amino acids: CASSPDRGSTSGTQYF. The CDR3 coding sequence is TGTGCCAGCAGCCCGGACAGGGGTTCTACCAGTGGGACCCAGTACTTC. The rearrangement links TRBV6-2 or TRBV6-3 to TRBJ2-5; the match to TRBD1 covers 9 bases. This CDR3 comprises 16 residues. The junction had 15 bases not matched to a gene; V was cut back by 6 bases and J by 7 bases. CDR1 and CDR2 from the germline V gene are MNHEY and SVGEGT.

In its sample, this clonotype was seen a few times. This chain joins TRBV20-1 and TRBJ1-6; unclear D gene. Germline CDR1 DFQATT, CDR2 SNEGSKA (reference sequence). The CDR3 is 15 amino acids. Trimming removed 2 bases from V and 0 bases from J, with 8 bases in between. DNA of the CDR3: TGCAGTGCTAGAAGAGAGAGCTCCTATAATTCACCCCTCCACTTT. Translating gives CSARRESSYNSPLHF.

A remark on this clonotype: A read error may account for a junction end that differs from germline. The chain couples TRBV7-9 to TRBJ1-1; D remains unclear. The CDR3 length is 13 residues. Germline CDR1 is SEHNR and CDR2 is FQNEAQ (reference sequence). CDR3 region: CASSFTGNPEAFF. DNA for the CDR3: TGTGCCAGCAGTTTTACTGGGAACCCTGAAGCTTTCTTT.

This clonotype was detected many times. The CDR3 sequence is CASSPQRREETQYF. CDR3 sequence (DNA): TGTGCCAGCTCACCACAACGCAGGGAAGAGACCCAGTACTTC. V gene TRBV18 combines with J gene TRBJ2-5; D possibly corresponds to TRBD1 (5 bases). The CDR3 is 14 residues long. From germline, CDR1 is KGHSH and CDR2 LQKENI. V lost 1 base, J lost 3 bases, and 9 bases lay in between. Complete variable domain (other parts from reference TRBV18 and TRBJ2-5): NAGVMQNPRHLVRRRGQEARLRCSPMKGHSHVYWYRQLPEEGLKFMVYLQKENIIDESGMPKERFSAEFPKEGPSILRIQQVVRGDSAAYFCASSPQRREETQYFGPGTRLLVL.

This chain joins TRBV9 and TRBJ2-7; D uncertain. This CDR3 comprises 13 residues. Deletions cut 4 bases from V and 6 bases from J, with 14 bases between. Germline V lookup: CDR1 SGDLS, CDR2 YYNGEE. The CDR3 region has the DNA TGTGCCAGCAGCAACCGACCCCTCGGCGAGCAGTACTTC. Protein product: CASSNRPLGEQYF.

The chain carries TRBV29-1 and TRBJ1-2; D is ambiguous. The CDR3 contains 13 residues. V lost 2 bases to trimming and J lost 0 bases, with 7 bases between them. Germline CDR1 and CDR2: SQVTM and ANQGSEA. In DNA, the CDR3 is TGCAGCGTTGAATCCGGCTCTAACTATGGCTACACCTTC. This codes for CSVESGSNYGYTF.

This clonotype was detected a few times. The chain combines TRBV3-1 with TRBJ2-5; no reliable D call. CDR1 and CDR2 from the germline V gene are LGHDT and YNNKEL (reference sequence). The V and J ends lost 1 base and 2 bases respectively, with 5 bases between them. CDR3 length: 13 amino acids. CDR3 residues: CASSQVWQETQYF. The CDR3, as DNA: TGTGCCAGCAGCCAAGTGTGGCAAGAGACCCAGTACTTC.

This clonotype was seen at least ten times. The chain is built from TRBV12-3 or TRBV12-4 and TRBJ2-1; 10 positions match TRBD2. Trimming removed 3 bases from V and 10 bases from J; junction bases left unmatched: 6. The CDR3 has 14 amino acids. The CDR3 protein is CASSLRPTSGEQFF. The CDR3, as DNA: TGTGCCAGCAGTTTGAGGCCGACTAGCGGGGAGCAGTTCTTC.

This clonotype has only one observation. This sequence joins TRBV7-3 and TRBJ2-7; the D gene could be TRBD1 or TRBD2 (5 bases each). In germline, CDR1 is SGHTA, CDR2 FQGTGA. V was pared by 5 bases and J by 8 bases, with 10 bases between. The CDR3 runs 11 residues. The CDR3 DNA is TGTGCCAGCAGCGAGGGGTACCAGCAGTACTTC. Amino acids: CASSEGYQQYF. The entire variable domain, with the rest obtained from reference TRBV7-3 and TRBJ2-7, is as follows: GAGVSQTPSNKVTEKGKYVELRCDPISGHTALYWYRQSLGQGPEFLIYFQGTGAADDSGLPNDRFFAVRPEGSVSTLKIQRTERGDSAVYLCASSEGYQQYFGPGTRLTVT.

Ten or more counts support this clonotype. The genes are TRBV6-2 or TRBV6-3 and TRBJ2-1; a weak D match, TRBD2 (5 bases). The CDR3 totals 15 residues. CDR1 and CDR2 (germline): MNHEY, SVGEGT. With 0 bases removed from V and 15 bases from J, the gap between germline ends came to 21 bases. CDR3 coding DNA: TGTGCCAGCAGTTACTCGAACCTAGCTTTGGGCGAGGGGTTCTTC. It yields the protein CASSYSNLALGEGFF.

This clonotype came up many times. The V call is TRBV5-1, the J call TRBJ1-1; a weak D match, TRBD1 (6 bases). Germline V gives CDR1 SGHRS, CDR2 YFSETQ. This CDR3 is built from 14 residues. Trimming shortened V by 2 bases and J by 2 bases, and 10 bases separated the two germline ends. CDR3 amino acids: CASSLGTYNTEAFF. The CDR3 DNA sequence: TGCGCCAGCAGCTTAGGGACATACAACACTGAAGCTTTCTTT.